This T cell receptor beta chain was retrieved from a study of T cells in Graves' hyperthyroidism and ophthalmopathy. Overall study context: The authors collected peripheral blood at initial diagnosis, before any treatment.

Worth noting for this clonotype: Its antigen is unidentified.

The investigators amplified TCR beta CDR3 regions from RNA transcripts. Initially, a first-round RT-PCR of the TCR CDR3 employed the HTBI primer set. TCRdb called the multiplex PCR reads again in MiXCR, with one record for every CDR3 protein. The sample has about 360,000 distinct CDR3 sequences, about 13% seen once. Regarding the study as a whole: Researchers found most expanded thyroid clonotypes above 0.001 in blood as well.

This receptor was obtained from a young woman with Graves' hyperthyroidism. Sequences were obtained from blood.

Written as DNA, the CDR3 is TGTGCCAGCTCACCACCGGGGGCGAACACCGGGGAGCTGTTTTTT. Its protein is CASSPPGANTGELFF. The chain carries TRBV18 and TRBJ2-2; D could derive from TRBD1 or TRBD2 (5 bases each). Trimming took 0 bases from V and 0 from J, leaving 5 bases between them. The CDR3 runs to 15 residues. Germline V gene lookup returns CDR1 KGHSH and CDR2 LQKENI.